Presented here are 14 T cell receptor beta chains from one specimen sequenced in a study of CD8+ T cells in alopecia areata. Extracted from the samples, RNA was reverse transcribed into cDNA to serve as the sequencing template. Here immunoSEQ multiplex PCR was the method, and the copy in TCRdb shows in-frame clones only, minus some. The repertoire holds 100,000 to 150,000 clones, approximately 49% seen once, with approximately 18% in the top ten. The source was CD8+ T cells sorted from blood, collected at week 0. Source of these receptors: a human donor with alopecia areata.

This clone was detected only a few times. A junction end diverges from the germline sequence, so it may reflect a read error. The identical CDR3 is also encoded by other nucleotide sequences in the sample. The CDR3, as DNA: TGTGCCAGCAGCCAAGGGACTAGCGGGGGGGCCAATGAGCAGTTCTTC. Residues: CASSQGTSGGANEQFF. The chain couples TRBV4-1 to TRBJ2-1; 16 bases agree with TRBD2. This CDR3 contains 16 residues. Germline CDR1 MGHRA, CDR2 YSYEKL.

The chain has TRBV11-2 and TRBJ1-1; D remains unclear. Trimming stripped 0 bases from V and 3 bases from J, with 14 bases between. Germline loops: CDR1 SGHAT, CDR2 FQNNGV. CDR3 size: 16 residues. In DNA, the CDR3 is TGTGCCAGCAGCTTAGATAAGGACCGGTCGGACACTGAAGCTTTCTTT. Amino acid sequence: CASSLDKDRSDTEAFF.

The chain couples TRBV29-1 to TRBJ2-5, with 8 nucleotides matching TRBD2. The J call may not be correct, given that the DNA end is closer to TRBJ2-7. This CDR3 has 16 residues. From germline, CDR1 is SQVTM and CDR2 ANQGSEA. The CDR3 DNA is TGCAGCGTTGAAGGTAGTAGTGGGACTAGGTCCTACGAGCAGTACTTC. Residues: CSVEGSSGTRSYEQYF.

Points on this clone: In the same sample, other DNA sequences code for this CDR3. The V call is TRBV5-6, the J call TRBJ2-2; D is undetermined. Germline lookup yields CDR1 SGHDT and CDR2 YYEEEE. The CDR3 sequence is 11 residues long. Trimming shortened V by 5 bases and J by 4 bases, and 3 bases separated the two germline ends. CDR3 residues: CASSVTGELFF. In DNA, the CDR3 is TGTGCCAGCAGTGTCACCGGGGAGCTGTTTTTT.

This rearrangement joins TRBV6-5 to TRBJ2-5; D not resolved. V dropped 2 bases and J dropped 5 bases, with 9 bases sitting between them. Germline V gene data show CDR1 as MNHEY and CDR2 as SVGAGI. This CDR3 is 13 amino acids long. The CDR3 region is CASSYHPAETQYF. The CDR3 coding sequence is TGTGCCAGCAGTTACCACCCGGCGGAGACCCAGTACTTC.

The chain employs TRBV7-9 and TRBJ1-5; TRBD1 is a possible D gene (5 bases). Germline V CDR1 and CDR2: SEHNR, FQNEAQ (reference sequence). V was cut by 4 bases and J by 2 bases, with 12 bases left in between. The CDR3 sequence is 15 residues long. The CDR3 here is CASSSGTPRNQPQHF. In DNA, the CDR3 is TGTGCCAGCAGCTCGGGGACTCCCCGCAATCAGCCCCAGCATTTT.

This clone was counted between two and nine times. V usage is TRBV27 and J usage is TRBJ2-3, with D possibly being TRBD2 (5 bases). Trimming took off 4 bases at V and 2 bases at J, with 16 bases between the two ends. CDR1 is MNHEY, CDR2 SMNVEV, per germline (reference sequence). CDR3 size: 16 residues. CDR3 residues: CASSSAPSDFTDTQYF. CDR3 sequence (DNA): TGTGCCAGCAGTTCCGCCCCGTCGGACTTCACAGATACGCAGTATTTT.

The gene calls are TRBV9 and TRBJ2-1; TRBD1 is a possible D gene (6 bases). Trimming removed 3 bases from V and 8 bases from J, with 15 bases in between. CDR3 size: 14 residues. CDR1 SGDLS and CDR2 YYNGEE come from the germline V gene. CDR3 sequence reads: CASSAMGATDEQFF. CDR3 DNA sequence: TGTGCCAGCAGCGCCATGGGGGCGACTGATGAGCAGTTCTTC.

This chain connects TRBV25-1 to TRBJ1-1, with D possibly TRBD1 on 6 matching bases. Germline V gene lookup returns CDR1 MGHDK and CDR2 SYGVNS. This CDR3 has 11 amino acids. The CDR3 DNA reads as TGTGCTTCAGGGGTGTTACGTGAAGCTTTCTTT. Translating it yields CASGVLREAFF.

Only a few counts were recorded for this clone. The chain links TRBV29-1 to TRBJ1-2, with 7 bases fitting TRBD1. Germline CDR1 SQVTM, CDR2 ANQGSEA. The J segment lost 3 bases and the V segment lost 3 bases, leaving 4 bases of the junction unmatched. CDR3 length: 13 amino acids. CDR3 region: CSVDAQGYYGYTF. The CDR3 nucleotides are TGCAGCGTTGATGCACAGGGGTACTATGGCTACACCTTC.

The chain joins TRBV29-1 to TRBJ2-2; 9 bases match TRBD1. J gave up 6 bases and V 5 bases, and 4 bases lay outside the gene matches. This CDR3 has 13 residues. CDR1 and CDR2 (germline): SQVTM, ANQGSEA. The CDR3 protein is CSVNRGRAGELFF. DNA of the CDR3: TGCAGCGTTAACAGGGGGCGCGCCGGGGAGCTGTTTTTT.

The table lists this clone with a few counts. The chain has TRBV19 and TRBJ1-1, with D possibly matching TRBD1 (5 bases). Germline V gene lookup returns CDR1 LNHDA and CDR2 SQIVND (reference sequence). Deletions cut 6 bases from V and 6 bases from J, with 11 bases between. This CDR3 has 12 residues. CDR3 sequence (DNA): TGTGCCAGTAGCAACTGGGGGTCTGAAGCTTTCTTT. It translates to CASSNWGSEAFF.

This chain joins TRBV27 and TRBJ2-5; maybe TRBD2 (6 bases). There are 12 residues in the CDR3. The germline gives CDR1 MNHEY, CDR2 SMNVEV (reference sequence). Trimming stripped 2 bases from V and 5 bases from J, with 6 bases between. CDR3 protein: CASSLAGETQYF. The CDR3 DNA reads TGTGCCAGCAGTTTAGCGGGGGAGACCCAGTACTTC.

The chain couples TRBV13 to TRBJ2-1; D uncertain. The CDR3 covers 15 residues. V was cut by 6 bases and J by 9 bases, with 21 bases left in between. Germline lookup yields CDR1 PRHDT and CDR2 FYEKMQ (reference sequence). As DNA, the CDR3 is TGTGCCAGCAGTCTAGGACGGTGGTCGGTACGTGAGCAGTTCTTC. Protein sequence: CASSLGRWSVREQFF.